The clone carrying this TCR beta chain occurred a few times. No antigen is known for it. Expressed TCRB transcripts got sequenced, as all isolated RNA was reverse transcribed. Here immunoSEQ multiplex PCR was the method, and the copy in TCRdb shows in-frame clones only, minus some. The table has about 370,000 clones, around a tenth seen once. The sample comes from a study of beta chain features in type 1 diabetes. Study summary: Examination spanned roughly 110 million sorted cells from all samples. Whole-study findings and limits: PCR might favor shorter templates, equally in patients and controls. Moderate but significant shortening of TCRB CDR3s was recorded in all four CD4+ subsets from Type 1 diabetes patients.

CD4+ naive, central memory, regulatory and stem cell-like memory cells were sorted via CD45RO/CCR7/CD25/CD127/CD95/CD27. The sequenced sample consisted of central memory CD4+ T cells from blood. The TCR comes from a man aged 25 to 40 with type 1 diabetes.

The CDR3 spells CASSSGGETKNIQYF. CDR3 DNA: TGTGCCAGCAGCTCAGGGGGCGAAACCAAAAACATTCAGTACTTC. The chain links TRBV28 to TRBJ2-4; TRBD1 matches at 8 bases. This CDR3 comprises 15 residues. The germline V gene has CDR1 MDHEN and CDR2 SYDVKM. V dropped 6 bases and J dropped 2; count of bases not matched to a gene: 6.